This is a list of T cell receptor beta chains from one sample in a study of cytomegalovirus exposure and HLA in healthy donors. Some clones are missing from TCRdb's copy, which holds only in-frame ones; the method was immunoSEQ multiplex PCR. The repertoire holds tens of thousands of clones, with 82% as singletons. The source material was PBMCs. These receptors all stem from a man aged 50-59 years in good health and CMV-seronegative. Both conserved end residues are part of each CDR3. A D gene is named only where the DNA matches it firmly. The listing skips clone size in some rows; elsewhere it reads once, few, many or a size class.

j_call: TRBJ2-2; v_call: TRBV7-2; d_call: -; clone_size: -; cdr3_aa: CASSFSGNTGELFF; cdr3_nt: TGTGCCAGCAGCTTCTCGGGGAACACCGGGGAGCTGTTTTTT
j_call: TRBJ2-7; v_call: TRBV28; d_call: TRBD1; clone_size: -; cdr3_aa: CASSRTGGRYEQYF; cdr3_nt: TGTGCCAGCAGTCGGACAGGGGGGCGGTACGAGCAGTACTTC
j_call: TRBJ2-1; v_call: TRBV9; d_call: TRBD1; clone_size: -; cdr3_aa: CASSDRVNEQFF; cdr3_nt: TGTGCCAGCAGTGACAGGGTCAATGAGCAGTTCTTC
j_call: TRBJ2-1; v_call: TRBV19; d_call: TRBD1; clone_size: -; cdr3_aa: CASTPDRGNNEQFF; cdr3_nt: TGTGCCAGTACTCCGGACAGGGGGAACAATGAGCAGTTCTTC
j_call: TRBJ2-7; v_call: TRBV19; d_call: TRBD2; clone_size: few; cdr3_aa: CASSTLGTSGSYEQYF; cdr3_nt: TGTGCCAGTAGTACACTCGGGACTAGCGGCTCCTACGAGCAGTACTTC
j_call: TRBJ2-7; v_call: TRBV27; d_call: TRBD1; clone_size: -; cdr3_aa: CASSLGTGALEQYF; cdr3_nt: TGTGCCAGCAGTTTAGGGACAGGCGCCCTCGAGCAGTACTTC
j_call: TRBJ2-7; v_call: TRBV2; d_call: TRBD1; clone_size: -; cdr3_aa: CASSDMTGYRQYF; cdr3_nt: TGTGCCAGCAGTGATATGACAGGGTACAGGCAGTACTTC
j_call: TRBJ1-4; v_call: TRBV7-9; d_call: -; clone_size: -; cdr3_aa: CASSPPGTSYGEKLFF; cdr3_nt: TGTGCCAGCAGCCCCCCCGGGACATCCTACGGTGAAAAACTGTTTTTT
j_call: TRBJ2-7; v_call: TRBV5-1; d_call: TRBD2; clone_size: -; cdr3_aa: CASSLAGGTTYEQYF; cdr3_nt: TGCGCCAGCAGCTTGGCCGGGGGGACCACCTACGAGCAGTACTTC
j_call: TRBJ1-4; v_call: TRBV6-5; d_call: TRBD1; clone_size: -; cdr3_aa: CASSRQGWDEKLFF; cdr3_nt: TGTGCCAGCAGTAGACAGGGGTGGGATGAAAAACTGTTTTTT
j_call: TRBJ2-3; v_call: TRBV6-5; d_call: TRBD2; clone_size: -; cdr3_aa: CASSSLAGRGDTQYF; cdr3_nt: TGTGCCAGCAGTTCTCTAGCGGGTCGGGGAGATACGCAGTATTTT
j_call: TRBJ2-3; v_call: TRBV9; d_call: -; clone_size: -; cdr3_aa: CASSVPSRASTDTQYF; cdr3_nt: TGTGCCAGCAGCGTCCCTAGCAGAGCCTCCACAGATACGCAGTATTTT
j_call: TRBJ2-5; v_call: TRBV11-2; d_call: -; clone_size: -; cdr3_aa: CASSLDSFQETQYF; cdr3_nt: TGTGCCAGCAGCCTGGACAGCTTCCAAGAGACCCAGTACTTC
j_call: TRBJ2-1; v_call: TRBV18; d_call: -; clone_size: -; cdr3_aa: CASSSGEQFF; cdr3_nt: TGTGCCAGCTCATCGGGTGAGCAGTTCTTC
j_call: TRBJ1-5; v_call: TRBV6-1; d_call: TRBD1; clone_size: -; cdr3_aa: CASSDGTGGWQPQHF; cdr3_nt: TGTGCCAGCAGTGATGGGACAGGGGGCTGGCAGCCCCAGCATTTT
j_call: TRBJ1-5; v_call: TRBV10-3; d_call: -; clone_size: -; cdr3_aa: CAISESTHKQGLGNQPQHF; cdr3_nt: TGTGCCATCAGTGAGTCGACCCACAAACAGGGTTTAGGCAATCAGCCCCAGCATTTT
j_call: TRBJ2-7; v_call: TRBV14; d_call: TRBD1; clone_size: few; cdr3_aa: CASSLGQGFHEQYF; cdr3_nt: TGTGCCAGCAGCCTGGGACAGGGATTCCACGAGCAGTACTTC
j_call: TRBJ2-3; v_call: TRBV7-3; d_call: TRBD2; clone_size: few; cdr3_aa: CASSSGLAGVLDTQYF; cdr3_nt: TGTGCCAGCAGCTCGGGACTAGCGGGAGTCTTAGATACGCAGTATTTT
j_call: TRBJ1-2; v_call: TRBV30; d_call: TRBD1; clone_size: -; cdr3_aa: CAWSKNRGQGYTF; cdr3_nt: TGTGCCTGGAGTAAGAACAGGGGTCAGGGCTACACCTTC
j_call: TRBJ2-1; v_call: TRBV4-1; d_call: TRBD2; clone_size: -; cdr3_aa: CASRTEAGSSYNEQFF; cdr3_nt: TGCGCCAGCAGAACCGAAGCGGGAAGCTCCTACAATGAGCAGTTCTTC
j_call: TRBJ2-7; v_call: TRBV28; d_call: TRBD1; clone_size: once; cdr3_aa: CASRAGTGGYEQYF; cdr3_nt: TGTGCCAGCAGAGCCGGGACAGGGGGCTACGAGCAGTACTTC
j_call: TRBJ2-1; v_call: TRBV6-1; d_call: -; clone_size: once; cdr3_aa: CASSIRGIPNEQFF; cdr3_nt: TGTGCCAGCAGTATCCGGGGGATACCCAACGAGCAGTTCTTC
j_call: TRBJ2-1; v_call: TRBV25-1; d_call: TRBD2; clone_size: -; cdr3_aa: CASSDGAGAPYNEQFF; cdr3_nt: TGTGCCAGCAGTGACGGCGCGGGAGCCCCATACAATGAGCAGTTCTTC
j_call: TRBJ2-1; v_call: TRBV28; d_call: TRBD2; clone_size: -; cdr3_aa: CASSTRRASGIIYNEQFF; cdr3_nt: TGTGCCAGCAGCACCCGTCGGGCTAGCGGGATTATCTACAATGAGCAGTTCTTC
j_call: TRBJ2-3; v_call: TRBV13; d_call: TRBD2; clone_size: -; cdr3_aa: CASSIAGGSDTQYF; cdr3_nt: TGTGCCAGCAGTATAGCGGGAGGTTCAGATACGCAGTATTTT
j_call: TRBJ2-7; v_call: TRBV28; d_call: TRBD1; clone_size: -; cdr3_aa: CASTLGPGGSYEQYF; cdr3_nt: TGTGCCAGCACCCTTGGGCCAGGGGGCTCCTACGAGCAGTACTTC
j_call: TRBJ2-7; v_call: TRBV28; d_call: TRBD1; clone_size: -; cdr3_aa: CASSPGTGGYF; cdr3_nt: TGTGCCAGCAGCCCCGGGACAGGGGGGTACTTC
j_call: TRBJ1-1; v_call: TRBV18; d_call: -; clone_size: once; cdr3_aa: CASSPAGKTEAFF; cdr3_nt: TGTGCCAGCTCACCGGCAGGGAAGACTGAAGCTTTCTTT
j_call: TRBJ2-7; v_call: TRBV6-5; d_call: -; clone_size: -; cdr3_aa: CASSVQALNEQYF; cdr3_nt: TGTGCCAGCAGTGTGCAGGCATTAAACGAGCAGTACTTC
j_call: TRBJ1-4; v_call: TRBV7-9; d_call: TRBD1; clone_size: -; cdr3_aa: CASSLPGTGREKLFF; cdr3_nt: TGTGCCAGCAGCTTACCGGGGACAGGGCGGGAAAAACTGTTTTTT